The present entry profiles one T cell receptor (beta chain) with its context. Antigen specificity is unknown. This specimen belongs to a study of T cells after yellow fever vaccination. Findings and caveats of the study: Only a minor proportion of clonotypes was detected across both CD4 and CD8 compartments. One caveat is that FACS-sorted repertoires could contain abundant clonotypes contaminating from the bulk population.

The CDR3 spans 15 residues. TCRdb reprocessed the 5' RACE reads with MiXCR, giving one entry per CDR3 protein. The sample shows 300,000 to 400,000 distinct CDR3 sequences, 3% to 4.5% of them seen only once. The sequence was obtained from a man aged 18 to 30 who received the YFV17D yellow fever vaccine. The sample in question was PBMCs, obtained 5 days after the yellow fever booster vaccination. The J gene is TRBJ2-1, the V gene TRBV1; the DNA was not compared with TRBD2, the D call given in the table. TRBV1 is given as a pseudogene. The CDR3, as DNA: TGCACCAGCAGCCCTCTAGCGGGGGGGGCCAATGAGCAGTTCTTC. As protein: CTSSPLAGGANEQFF.